A selection of T cell receptor beta chains follows, all from one sample in a study of blood T cell repertoires in COVID-19. Sequencing was performed with immunoSEQ multiplex PCR; in TCRdb, only in-frame clones are kept and a portion is missing. The table lists around 130,000 clones, roughly 84% of them singletons. The sample comprised peripheral blood. Receptors were obtained from a man between 60 and 70 years old with acute or convalescent COVID-19. Both conserved end residues are part of each CDR3. The D gene is left open where the match is weak. Expanded clones are given a class, and other clones once, few, many or no size at all.

-	TRBV19	TRBD2	TRBJ2-1	CASEGSWREGLYNEQFF	TGTGCCAGTGAGGGCTCCTGGCGGGAGGGCCTTTACAATGAGCAGTTCTTC
-	TRBV30	TRBD1	TRBJ1-6	CAWTDLTGTSYNSPLHF	TGTGCCTGGACCGACCTGACAGGGACATCCTATAATTCACCCCTCCACTTT
-	TRBV28	-	TRBJ2-5	CASSLAGKETQYF	TGTGCCAGCAGTTTAGCGGGGAAAGAGACCCAGTACTTC
few	TRBV6-1	TRBD1	TRBJ2-4	CASSAPGQGAAKNIQYF	TGTGCCAGCAGTGCTCCCGGACAGGGGGCGGCCAAAAACATTCAGTACTTC
-	TRBV10-1	TRBD2	TRBJ2-3	CASEPRTSGSGGDTQYF	TGCGCCAGCGAACCGAGGACTAGCGGGAGTGGTGGAGATACGCAGTATTTT
-	TRBV11-3	-	TRBJ2-7	CASSPRQPWAYYEQYF	TGTGCCAGCAGCCCCCGTCAGCCATGGGCCTACTACGAGCAGTACTTC
-	TRBV5-4	-	TRBJ1-2	CASSLGGVNYGYTF	TGTGCCAGCAGCCTCGGGGGTGTCAACTATGGCTACACCTTC
once	TRBV6-5	-	TRBJ1-1	CASSYSRGLLSTEAFF	TGTGCCAGCAGTTACTCCCGAGGTCTCCTATCCACTGAAGCTTTCTTT
-	TRBV5-6	-	TRBJ2-3	CASSSPSEDTQYF	TGTGCCAGCAGCTCACCCAGCGAAGATACGCAGTATTTT
once	TRBV5-6	TRBD1	TRBJ1-2	CASSSWGTGYGYTF	TGTGCCAGCAGCTCTTGGGGGACAGGGTATGGCTACACCTTC
-	TRBV7-8	TRBD1	TRBJ2-2	CASSTGTDTGELFF	TGTGCCAGCAGCACCGGGACAGACACCGGGGAGCTGTTTTTT
-	TRBV9	-	TRBJ2-2	CASSVDATSYGGNTGELFF	TGTGCCAGCAGCGTCGACGCGACTAGTTACGGTGGGAACACCGGGGAGCTGTTTTTT
many	TRBV30	-	TRBJ1-2	CAWSGGETTNYGYTF	TGTGCCTGGAGTGGGGGGGAAACCACTAACTATGGCTACACCTTC
many	TRBV27	TRBD2	TRBJ2-3	CASSALSVSGVGDTQYF	TGTGCCAGCTCAGCCCTGTCGGTTAGCGGGGTGGGAGATACGCAGTATTTT
-	TRBV4-1	TRBD1	TRBJ1-5	CASSHPRGQGANQPQHF	TGCGCCAGCAGCCATCCTAGGGGACAGGGGGCTAATCAGCCCCAGCATTTT
-	TRBV10-3	TRBD2	TRBJ2-1	CAISERGGSYNEQFF	TGTGCCATCAGTGAGCGGGGGGGCTCCTACAATGAGCAGTTCTTC
-	TRBV5-1	-	TRBJ2-3	CASSLDGGASTDTQYF	TGCGCCAGCAGCTTGGATGGAGGAGCTAGCACAGATACGCAGTATTTT
-	TRBV5-4	-	TRBJ1-6	CASRWASPLHF	TGTGCCTCCCGATGGGCTTCACCCCTCCACTTT
-	TRBV9	-	TRBJ2-7	CASSASIVGGANEQYF	TGTGCCAGCAGCGCCTCCATCGTGGGGGGGGCCAACGAGCAGTACTTC
-	TRBV10-3	-	TRBJ2-7	CATARQLNEDEQYF	TGTGCCACCGCGCGACAGCTGAACGAGGACGAGCAGTACTTC
-	TRBV6-2/TRBV6-3	-	TRBJ1-1	CASSYSREAEAFF	TGTGCCAGCAGTTACTCCCGGGAGGCTGAAGCTTTCTTT
-	TRBV24-1	-	TRBJ2-5	CATSDPGRGGKETQYF	TGTGCCACCAGTGATCCAGGACGAGGGGGAAAAGAGACCCAGTACTTC
-	TRBV24-1	TRBD2	TRBJ2-3	CATSRPSGGASTDTQYF	TGTGCCACCAGTCGTCCTAGCGGGGGAGCTAGCACAGATACGCAGTATTTT
-	TRBV7-8	TRBD1	TRBJ1-4	CASSLETGINEKLFF	TGTGCCAGCAGCTTAGAGACAGGGATAAATGAAAAACTGTTTTTT
-	TRBV27	-	TRBJ2-2	CASKRGGQGNTGELFF	TGTGCCAGCAAGCGAGGAGGGCAAGGGAACACCGGGGAGCTGTTTTTT
many	TRBV5-4	TRBD1	TRBJ1-1	CASSPGGPFEAFF	TGTGCCAGCAGCCCAGGGGGCCCTTTCGAAGCTTTCTTT
-	TRBV19	TRBD2	TRBJ2-1	CASSLSGRLGYEQFF	TGTGCCAGTAGTCTTAGCGGGAGGCTAGGTTATGAGCAGTTCTTC
few	TRBV30	TRBD1	TRBJ1-2	CAWSTAGGYGYTF	TGTGCCTGGAGCACCGCAGGGGGATATGGCTACACCTTC
-	TRBV5-1	-	TRBJ2-2	CASSFRGQNTGELFF	TGCGCCAGCAGCTTTAGGGGACAAAACACCGGGGAGCTGTTTTTT
-	TRBV5-1	TRBD2	TRBJ2-7	CASSLDSNSGREAYF	TGCGCCAGCAGCCTAGATAGCAATAGCGGGAGGGAAGCGTACTTC
-	TRBV10-3	TRBD2	TRBJ2-1	CAISEFLADANEQFF	TGTGCCATCAGTGAGTTTCTAGCGGATGCAAATGAGCAGTTCTTC
-	TRBV19	-	TRBJ1-2	CASSISAGNYGYTF	TGTGCCAGTAGTATTTCAGCAGGGAACTATGGCTACACCTTC
-	TRBV10-3	TRBD2	TRBJ2-7	CATASGSSYEQYF	TGTGCCACCGCTAGCGGGAGCTCCTACGAGCAGTACTTC
-	TRBV27	-	TRBJ1-1	CASSLNSHTEAFF	TGTGCCAGCAGTTTGAACAGCCACACTGAAGCTTTCTTT
once	TRBV19	-	TRBJ2-3	CASSLRPGGTDTQYF	TGTGCCAGTAGTCTCCGACCCGGAGGCACAGATACGCAGTATTTT
-	TRBV12-3/TRBV12-4	-	TRBJ1-1	CASVSPSNTEAFF	TGTGCCAGCGTCTCCCCTTCGAACACTGAAGCTTTCTTT
-	TRBV29-1	TRBD1	TRBJ1-2	CSVEGQGARGYTF	TGCAGCGTTGAGGGACAGGGGGCGCGAGGCTACACCTTC
-	TRBV3-1/TRBV3-2	-	TRBJ2-1	CASSQTRDSYNEQFF	TGTGCCAGCAGCCAGACTAGGGACTCCTACAATGAGCAGTTCTTC
-	TRBV3-1/TRBV3-2	-	TRBJ2-7	CASSFGQGRLAGEEEQYF	TGTGCCAGCAGCTTCGGACAGGGGAGGCTAGCGGGAGAGGAAGAGCAGTACTTC
-	TRBV5-6	-	TRBJ1-6	CASSSRDAYNSPLHF	TGTGCCAGCAGTTCCAGGGATGCCTATAATTCACCCCTCCACTTT
-	TRBV3-1/TRBV3-2	TRBD1	TRBJ1-4	CASSRYRGTEKLFF	TGTGCCAGCAGCCGCTACAGGGGTACCGAAAAACTGTTTTTT
-	TRBV6-6	TRBD1	TRBJ1-2	CASSYGGQGIYGYTF	TGTGCCAGCAGTTACGGGGGACAGGGGATCTATGGCTACACCTTC
-	TRBV5-4	-	TRBJ2-3	CASSLAGRTDTQYF	TGTGCCAGCAGCTTGGCAGGCCGCACAGATACGCAGTATTTT